These 7 T cell receptor beta chains share one sample of origin, sequenced in a study of T cells in Graves' hyperthyroidism and ophthalmopathy. Amplified TCR beta CDR3 regions came from RNA transcripts. Primed by the HTBI set, a first-round RT-PCR was run on the TCR CDR3. One entry per CDR3 protein results from TCRdb running MiXCR on the multiplex PCR reads. The sample records about 700,000 distinct CDR3 sequences, about 45% being singletons. The specimen was peripheral blood or thyroid tissue (not recorded which). The receptors were gathered from an adult man with Graves' disease, either hyperthyroidism or ophthalmopathy (not recorded which).

Worth noting for this clonotype: A read error is possible here, since a much larger clone lies one base away. Given the absence of the conserved phenylalanine or tryptophan at the CDR3 end, a read error is likely. The chain uses TRBV7-2 and TRBJ1-1; 10 bases agree with TRBD1. Losses at the gene ends were 5 bases for V and 1 base for J; bases not matched to a gene: 1. The V gene's germline CDR1 is SGHTA and CDR2 FQGNSA. This CDR3 comprises 14 residues. This CDR3 is CASSRQGANTEAFL. The DNA for the CDR3 is TGTGCCAGCAGCAGACAGGGGGCGAACACTGAAGCTTTCCTT.

For this clonotype: A read error is possible here, since a much larger clone lies one base away. This chain uses TRBV10-3 with TRBJ2-5; tentative D call: TRBD1 (6 bases). This CDR3 spans 16 amino acids. Germline loops: CDR1 ENHRY, CDR2 SYGVKD. The V gene lost 3 bases and the J gene lost 2 bases, with 16 bases spanning the gap. CDR3 residues: CAISDPLTGFQETQYF. The DNA of the CDR3 is TGTGCCATCAGTGACCCACTAACAGGGTTTCAAGAGACCCAGTACTTC.

This rearrangement joins TRBV15 to TRBJ1-2; TRBD1 is a possible D gene (5 bases). CDR3 size: 15 residues. Germline-derived CDR1 and CDR2 are LNHNV and YYDKDF (reference sequence). V lost 3 bases, J lost 8 bases, and 19 bases lay in between. CDR3 DNA: TGTGCCACCAGCAGTTTTGGAAGGGTGAGGGGCGGCTACACCTTC. Translation: CATSSFGRVRGGYTF. The full variable domain, completed using reference TRBV15 and TRBJ1-2, is DAMVIQNPRYQVTQFGKPVTLSCSQTLNHNVMYWYQQKSSQAPKLLFHYYDKDFNNEADTPDNFQSRRPNTSFCFLDIRSPGLGDTAMYLCATSSFGRVRGGYTFGSGTRLTVV.

The chain carries TRBV12-3 or TRBV12-4 and TRBJ2-5, with a possible D match to TRBD2 (5 bases). CDR3 length equals 15 residues. V dropped 6 bases and J dropped 2 bases, with 16 bases sitting between them. CDR3 sequence: CASSHSRGPQETQYF. DNA for the CDR3: TGTGCCAGCAGCCATTCTAGAGGGCCTCAAGAGACCCAGTACTTC.

This clonotype was seen more than once but under ten times. This rearrangement joins TRBV12-3 or TRBV12-4 to TRBJ1-1; weak D call: TRBD1 (5 bases). Trimming removed 5 bases at V and 4 bases at J, with 23 bases between. The CDR3 length is 17 residues. CDR3 DNA sequence: TGTGCCAGCAGTGGGGGGGGAGGGGTTGAGTTGGGCACTGAAGCTTTCTTT. Translation gives CASSGGGGVELGTEAFF.

This clonotype has only a few counts. The chain combines TRBV7-2 with TRBJ2-7; TRBD1 is a possible D gene (7 bases). This CDR3 contains 13 residues. Trimming shortened V by 5 bases and J by 6 bases, and 14 bases separated the two germline ends. Per germline, CDR1 SGHTA and CDR2 FQGNSA. The CDR3 reads CASSQGGSREQYF. Here the CDR3 DNA reads TGTGCCAGCAGCCAGGGGGGATCACGCGAGCAGTACTTC.

This clonotype has at least ten counts. This chain links TRBV9 with TRBJ2-7; 7 positions match TRBD2. CDR1 is SGDLS, CDR2 YYNGEE, per germline. J gave up 7 bases and V 0 bases, and 4 bases lay outside the gene matches. The CDR3 runs 13 residues. CDR3 nucleotide sequence: TGTGCCAGCAGCGTAGAGAGCGGGGCGGAGCAGTACTTC. Its translation: CASSVESGAEQYF.